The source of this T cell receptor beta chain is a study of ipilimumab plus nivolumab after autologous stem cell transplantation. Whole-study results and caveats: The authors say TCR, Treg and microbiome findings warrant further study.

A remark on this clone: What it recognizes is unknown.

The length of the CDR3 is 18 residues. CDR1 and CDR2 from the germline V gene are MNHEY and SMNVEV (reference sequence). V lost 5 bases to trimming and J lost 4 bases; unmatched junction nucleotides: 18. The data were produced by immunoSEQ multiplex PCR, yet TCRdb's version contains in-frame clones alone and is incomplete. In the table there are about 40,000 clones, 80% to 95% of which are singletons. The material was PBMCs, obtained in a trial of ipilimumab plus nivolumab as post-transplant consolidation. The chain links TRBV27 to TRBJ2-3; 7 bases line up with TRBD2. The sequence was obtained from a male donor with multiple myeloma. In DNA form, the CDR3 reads TGTGCCAGCAGTGGCTTGGGCGGGAGAGGTCCGGTTCCAGATACGCAGTATTTT. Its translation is CASSGLGGRGPVPDTQYF.